Listed below are T cell receptor beta chains from one sample, sequenced in a study of T cell changes during pregnancy in multiple sclerosis. Profiled with immunoSEQ multiplex PCR; TCRdb holds only in-frame clones, not every one. There are 70,000 to 95,000 clones in the sample; roughly 91% occur only once, and about 4.5% lies in the top ten. The sample in question was peripheral blood, obtained in the first trimester of pregnancy. Source of these receptors: a female donor with multiple sclerosis, enrolled in a pregnancy study. CDR3s include the opening cysteine and the closing phenylalanine or tryptophan. The D gene is left open where the match is weak. A row's size may be missing; if present it is once, few, many or a size class.

v_gene	d_gene	len	abundance	j_gene	CDR3nt	CDR3aa
TRBV6-1	.	12	.	TRBJ2-7	TGTGCCAGCAGTGACCTAATCTACGAGCAGTACTTC	CASSDLIYEQYF
TRBV5-6	TRBD1	17	.	TRBJ1-6	TGTGCCAGCAGCTTGGCGGCAGGGGGCGCCTCTAATTCACCCCTCCACTTT	CASSLAAGGASNSPLHF
TRBV7-2	TRBD1	17	.	TRBJ2-7	TGTGCCAGCAGCCAACGGATCAAGACAGGGGCCCCCTACGAGCAGTACTTC	CASSQRIKTGAPYEQYF
TRBV6-5	.	11	.	TRBJ1-2	TGTGCCAGCAGGTCGGGAGGGGGCTACACCTTC	CASRSGGGYTF
TRBV19	TRBD1	17	.	TRBJ1-3	TGTGCCAGTACCAGGGGTTGGGACAGGGAGTCTGGAAACACCATATATTTT	CASTRGWDRESGNTIYF
TRBV19	.	19	.	TRBJ1-5	TGTGCCAGTAGTCACACAGGTCTTCTCCACCGGTATAGCAATCAGCCCCAGCATTTT	CASSHTGLLHRYSNQPQHF
TRBV5-4	.	13	.	TRBJ1-1	TGTGCCAGCAGCTTCCCGACTAACACTGAAGCTTTCTTT	CASSFPTNTEAFF
TRBV21-1	.	14	.	TRBJ2-3	TGTGCCAGCCGAAAAGGGGGCCCCACAGATACGCAGTATTTT	CASRKGGPTDTQYF
TRBV11-2	.	15	.	TRBJ1-5	TGTGCCAGCAGCTTGTCCTCAGAACTAAATCAGCCCCAGCATTTT	CASSLSSELNQPQHF
TRBV5-5	.	14	.	TRBJ1-5	TGTGCCAGCAGCTTGGACACAGTTGATCGGCCCCAGCATTTT	CASSLDTVDRPQHF
TRBV2	TRBD2	17	.	TRBJ2-4	TGTGCCAGCAGGGAGACTAGCGGGGGGGCCGCGGGGAACATTCAGTACTTC	CASRETSGGAAGNIQYF
TRBV29-1	TRBD1	14	.	TRBJ2-3	TGCAGCTACTCACAGGGGTTCGCGCCAGATACGCAGTATTTT	CSYSQGFAPDTQYF
TRBV2	.	15	.	TRBJ1-5	TGTGCCAGCAACCAGGGGAGAGGGGTTGGTCAGCCCCAGCATTTT	CASNQGRGVGQPQHF
TRBV30	TRBD2	16	.	TRBJ2-7	TGTGCCTGGAGTCTGACTAGCGGGGGGACCAACTACGAGCAGTACTTC	CAWSLTSGGTNYEQYF
TRBV7-9	.	13	.	TRBJ2-3	TGTGCCAGCAGCTTCTCTAGCACAGATACGCAGTATTTT	CASSFSSTDTQYF
TRBV5-4	.	16	once	TRBJ2-1	TGTGCCAGCAGCTTGGTCCCGCGGGGTGTATACAATGAGCAGTTCTTC	CASSLVPRGVYNEQFF
TRBV11-2	.	16	.	TRBJ1-3	TGTGCCAGCAGCTTAGGAGCGGGGCTCTCTGGAAACACCATATATTTT	CASSLGAGLSGNTIYF
TRBV4-1	.	16	.	TRBJ2-1	TGCGCCAGCAGCCGCGAACGGGCTAGCGCCTCCAATGAGCAGTTCTTC	CASSRERASASNEQFF
TRBV18	.	16	.	TRBJ1-4	TGTGCCAGCTCACCTCAGGGGCCGTCAACTAATGAAAAACTGTTTTTT	CASSPQGPSTNEKLFF
TRBV14	TRBD1	16	.	TRBJ2-1	TGTGCCAGCAGCCAAGATATCGGCAGGGGGTACAATGAGCAGTTCTTC	CASSQDIGRGYNEQFF
TRBV2	TRBD1	16	.	TRBJ1-6	TGTGCCAGCAGAAAAACCACAGGGGGGGGGAATTCACCCCTCCACTTT	CASRKTTGGGNSPLHF
TRBV10-3	TRBD1	17	.	TRBJ2-7	TGTGCCATCAGTGAGTCCGGACGGGACAGTTTATCCTACGAGCAGTACTTC	CAISESGRDSLSYEQYF
TRBV28	TRBD1	16	.	TRBJ1-4	TGTGCCAGCAGTTTATGGGGAGGGACAGGGGTCGAAAAACTGTTTTTT	CASSLWGGTGVEKLFF
TRBV4-2	TRBD2	18	.	TRBJ2-2	TGTGCCAGCACCGTAAACCCCATAGCGGGGGGTTTCACCGGGGAGCTGTTTTTT	CASTVNPIAGGFTGELFF
TRBV30	TRBD2	12	once	TRBJ2-1	TGTGCCTGGGGGACTAGCGGCGTTGAGCAGTTCTTC	CAWGTSGVEQFF
TRBV19	.	16	.	TRBJ2-5	TGTGCCAGTAGTATGGGGGCACGCCATATCGAAGAGACCCAGTACTTC	CASSMGARHIEETQYF
TRBV30	.	13	.	TRBJ1-4	TGTGCCTGGAGTGTGGGGGCTCATGAAAAACTGTTTTTT	CAWSVGAHEKLFF
TRBV5-1	.	14	.	TRBJ1-6	TGCGCCAGCAGCTTGGCCAGGGAAAATTCACCCCTCCACTTT	CASSLARENSPLHF
TRBV6-1	.	15	.	TRBJ2-2	TGTGCCAGCAAAGATGGACAGACTAACACCGGGGAGCTGTTTTTT	CASKDGQTNTGELFF
TRBV2	.	13	.	TRBJ1-1	TGTGCCAGCCGCCTGCGGGGGGACACTGAAGCTTTCTTT	CASRLRGDTEAFF
TRBV10-3	TRBD1	16	.	TRBJ2-6	TGTGCCATCAGCGGGCAGACAGGGGCTGGGGCCAACGTCCTGACTTTC	CAISGQTGAGANVLTF
TRBV6-4	.	14	.	TRBJ2-2	TGTGCCAGCAGCCGGGACATTAACACCGGGGAGCTGTTTTTT	CASSRDINTGELFF
TRBV7-6	.	15	.	TRBJ2-3	TGTGCCAGCAGTCCCCCGGGACTCGGGACAGATACGCAGTATTTT	CASSPPGLGTDTQYF
TRBV25-1	.	16	once	TRBJ2-2	TGTGCCAGCACTTTGGGGACATCCGCGAACACCGGGGAGCTGTTTTTT	CASTLGTSANTGELFF
TRBV5-5	TRBD1	14	.	TRBJ1-2	TGTGCCAGCAGCCAGGCGACAGGGGGCTATGGCTACACCTTC	CASSQATGGYGYTF
TRBV20-1	TRBD2	11	.	TRBJ2-7	TGCAGTGCTAGACTAGCGGGTGAGCAGTACTTC	CSARLAGEQYF
TRBV5-1	.	17	.	TRBJ1-3	TGCGCCAGCAGCTTGAAGCTCACGGGGGATTTTGGAAACACCATATATTTT	CASSLKLTGDFGNTIYF
TRBV6-1	.	14	.	TRBJ1-4	TGTGCCAGCAGATTAGACAGGATAGCAGAAAAACTGTTTTTT	CASRLDRIAEKLFF
TRBV7-9	TRBD1	15	.	TRBJ1-2	TGTGCCAGCTCCGGGGACAGGGATTCTAACTATGGCTACACCTTC	CASSGDRDSNYGYTF
TRBV12-1	.	14	.	TRBJ1-2	TGTGCCAGCAGCTTCGGACAGGCTTGCTATGGCTACACCTTC	CASSFGQACYGYTF
TRBV7-2	.	13	once	TRBJ1-2	TGTGCCAGCAGCTTTCAGGGTAGTTATGGCTACACCTTC	CASSFQGSYGYTF
TRBV6-1	.	13	.	TRBJ1-3	TGTGCCAGCAAGCCGGCCGCGGGTGGCACCATATATTTT	CASKPAAGGTIYF